This T cell receptor beta chain was recorded in a study of cytomegalovirus exposure and HLA in healthy donors. Study-wide results and limits: Per a prior analysis, the majority of TCR beta V segments were productive roughly 87% or roughly 30% of the time. The study designated about 160 TCR beta chains cytomegalovirus-associated.

This donor's file did not include a recorded CMV serostatus. It was with 60 Vbeta and 13 Jbeta primers that the PCR ran. TCRdb keeps only in-frame clones here, not all; method: immunoSEQ multiplex PCR. Of 100,000 to 150,000 clones listed, about two thirds are singletons. This CDR3 is 15 amino acids long. V was clipped by 5 bases and J by 4 bases; unmatched bases: 8. Germline CDR1 is SEHNR and CDR2 is FQNEAQ (reference sequence). A word on this clone: Antigen: not known.

Sequenced input: PBMCs. The gene calls are TRBV7-9 and TRBJ1-2; TRBD1 aligns across 9 bases. The clonotype was recovered from a human donor in good health. The DNA of the CDR3 is TGTGCCAGCAGCCGAACGGGACAGGGCTTCTATGGCTACACCTTC. Translating gives CASSRTGQGFYGYTF.